These 23 T cell receptor beta chains were all obtained from the same sample, sequenced in a study of CD8+ T cells in alopecia areata. Extracted RNA was reverse transcribed into cDNA, the sequencing template. TCRdb's table, derived via immunoSEQ multiplex PCR, lists solely in-frame clones and lacks some. The sample comprises some 120,000 clones, around 45% of which are singletons, and 10% rests with the top ten. Sequenced sample: NKG2D-low CD8+ T cells sorted from blood. The receptors shown here come from a human donor with alopecia areata.

This clone was detected a few times. The CDR3, as DNA: TGTGCCAGCAGGGCTCCGGGGTCCACCAACAATGAGCAGTTCTTC. Its protein product is CASRAPGSTNNEQFF. This chain links TRBV7-9 with TRBJ2-1, with D perhaps matching TRBD2 (5 bases). Germline V CDR1 and CDR2: SEHNR, FQNEAQ (reference sequence). This CDR3 spans 15 amino acids. Trimming removed 6 bases at V and 5 bases at J, with 17 bases between.

J is TRBJ2-1 and V is TRBV27, with D perhaps TRBD1 or TRBD2 (6 bases each). The V end was cut by 2 bases, the J end by 10 bases, with 12 bases between. The CDR3 consists of 13 residues. Germline values: CDR1 MNHEY, CDR2 SMNVEV (reference sequence). The CDR3 sequence: CASSLRGDWEQFF. The CDR3 nucleotides read TGTGCCAGCAGTTTAAGGGGGGATTGGGAGCAGTTCTTC.

There are a few counts of this clone. The J gene is TRBJ2-1, the V gene TRBV9; a weak D match, TRBD2 (5 bases). The CDR3 is 13 residues long. CDR1 and CDR2 (germline): SGDLS, YYNGEE. V was cut by 3 bases and J by 8 bases, with 12 bases left in between. In nucleotides, the CDR3 is TGTGCCAGCAGCGAACCGGGAAGGTATGAGCAGTTCTTC. Translating it yields CASSEPGRYEQFF. The whole variable domain, remainder taken from reference TRBV9 and TRBJ2-1, is DSGVTQTPKHLITATGQRVTLRCSPRSGDLSVYWYQQSLDQGLQFLIQYYNGEERAKGNILERFSAQQFPDLHSELNLSSLELGDSALYFCASSEPGRYEQFFGPGTRLTVL.

The V call is TRBV4-1, the J call TRBJ2-7; TRBD1 aligns across 10 bases. Germline trimming cut 0 bases from V and 4 bases from J; bases unmatched to any gene: 3. CDR3 length equals 15 residues. The germline V gene encodes CDR1 MGHRA and CDR2 YSYEKL. CDR3 loop: CASSQDGTGEYEQYF. The DNA of the CDR3 is TGCGCCAGCAGCCAAGACGGGACAGGGGAGTACGAGCAGTACTTC.

This chain joins TRBV5-1 and TRBJ2-7; D remains ambiguous. Germline V gene sequence: CDR1 SGHRS, CDR2 YFSETQ. This CDR3 region has 13 residues. V lost 0 bases and J 3 bases, leaving 7 bases between the germline ends. As DNA, the CDR3 is TGCGCCAGCAGCTTGGACAGAAACTACGAGCAGTACTTC. Translation: CASSLDRNYEQYF.

This chain links TRBV29-1 with TRBJ1-1, with 8 bases lining up with TRBD1. CDR1 and CDR2 (germline): SQVTM, ANQGSEA. J was trimmed by 0 bases and V by 2 bases; bases with no gene match: 11. This CDR3 is built from 17 residues. The CDR3 protein is CSVETGGAPGMNTEAFF. The CDR3 nucleotides are TGCAGCGTTGAAACAGGGGGGGCCCCTGGGATGAACACTGAAGCTTTCTTT.

The chain joins TRBV30 to TRBJ2-5, with 8 bases aligning to TRBD2. CDR1 is GTSNPN and CDR2 is SVGIG in the germline V gene (reference sequence). V dropped 0 bases and J dropped 4; count of bases not matched to a gene: 10. This CDR3 has 16 residues. CDR3 coding DNA: TGTGCCTGGAGTGTAGGAAGCGGGGGTCGGGGAGAGACCCAGTACTTC. As protein: CAWSVGSGGRGETQYF.

This chain links TRBV27 with TRBJ1-1; D ambiguous. V was trimmed by 2 bases and J by 1 base, leaving 5 bases between them. Germline V lookup: CDR1 MNHEY, CDR2 SMNVEV (reference sequence). The CDR3 length is 13 residues. The DNA for the CDR3 is TGTGCCAGCAGTTTAGGCGCGAACACTGAAGCTTTCTTT. Translated: CASSLGANTEAFF.

CDR3 sequence (DNA): TGTGCCAGCAGCCAAGACTGGGGGTTCAATGGCTACACCTTC. This encodes CASSQDWGFNGYTF. The rearrangement links TRBV14 to TRBJ1-2; D may be TRBD1 (5 bases). This CDR3 spans 14 amino acids. Trimming took 0 bases from V and 6 from J, leaving 11 bases between them. Germline V lookup: CDR1 SGHDN, CDR2 FVKESK.

V gene TRBV29-1 combines with J gene TRBJ1-2; no clear D gene. This CDR3 is built from 13 residues. The V and J ends lost 6 bases and 0 bases respectively, with 11 bases between them. Germline V lookup: CDR1 SQVTM, CDR2 ANQGSEA. Here the CDR3 reads CSVKDVANYGYTF. DNA for the CDR3: TGCAGCGTCAAAGACGTAGCTAACTATGGCTACACCTTC.

This clone has just one count. The rearrangement uses TRBV5-1 and TRBJ2-1; the D is unclear. CDR1 is SGHRS, CDR2 YFSETQ, per germline. V dropped 2 bases and J dropped 7 bases, with 7 bases sitting between them. This CDR3 comprises 12 residues. CDR3 nucleotide sequence: TGCGCCAGCAGCTTAGGTGGGAATGAGCAGTTCTTC. It encodes CASSLGGNEQFF.

The chain joins TRBV29-1 to TRBJ2-1; D gene unclear. The CDR3 length is 10 residues. Germline-derived CDR1 and CDR2 are SQVTM and ANQGSEA. Trimming cost V 4 bases and J 13 bases, with 11 bases left between them. CDR3: CSVVVGSQFF. CDR3 in DNA: TGCAGCGTTGTGGTTGGGTCCCAGTTCTTC.

This clone was counted ten times or more. The rearrangement uses TRBV2 and TRBJ2-1; D remains unclear. Trimming left V 0 bases short and J 0 bases short, with 9 bases between. Germline-derived CDR1 and CDR2 are SNHLY and FYNNEI. This CDR3 has 16 residues. CDR3 DNA sequence: TGTGCCAGCAGTGAAGCCTTGACGGACTCCTACAATGAGCAGTTCTTC. It specifies CASSEALTDSYNEQFF.

Written as DNA, the CDR3 is TGCAGCGTTCGAACAGCCGAGGGTACCTACGAGCAGTACTTC. It yields the protein CSVRTAEGTYEQYF. The J gene is TRBJ2-7, the V gene TRBV29-1, with D perhaps TRBD2 (5 bases). This CDR3 spans 14 amino acids. Germline lookup yields CDR1 SQVTM and CDR2 ANQGSEA. Trimming shortened V by 5 bases and J by 2 bases, and 16 bases separated the two germline ends.

As to this clone: This sample includes further DNA sequences coding for the same CDR3. This sequence joins TRBV29-1 and TRBJ2-1; D not resolved. This CDR3 region has 11 residues. The V end was cut by 2 bases, the J end by 4 bases, with 3 bases between. Looked up from germline, CDR1 is SQVTM and CDR2 is ANQGSEA. The CDR3 DNA reads as TGCAGCGTTGAACAGTACAATGAGCAGTTCTTC. Its translation is CSVEQYNEQFF.

This clone was detected a few times. The chain recombines TRBV29-1 with TRBJ2-7; 8 positions match TRBD2. The CDR3 spans 13 residues. The ends lost 7 bases at V and 0 bases at J; junction bases unmatched: 5. The germline gives CDR1 SQVTM, CDR2 ANQGSEA. The CDR3 loop is CSGSSGPSYEQYF. The DNA for the CDR3 is TGCAGCGGTTCTAGCGGGCCCTCCTACGAGCAGTACTTC.

This clone turned up a few times. V is TRBV29-1 and J is TRBJ2-4; TRBD1 is a possible D gene (6 bases). Per germline, CDR1 SQVTM and CDR2 ANQGSEA. The V end lost 6 bases, the J end lost 9 bases, and 12 bases lay between the germline ends. This CDR3 has 11 amino acids. The CDR3 DNA is TGCAGCGTGTACAGGGACGGCATTCAGTACTTC. It translates to CSVYRDGIQYF.

The V call is TRBV7-9, the J call TRBJ2-6; no clear D. V gave up 5 bases and J gave up 2 bases, with 7 bases separating them. Germline V lookup: CDR1 SEHNR, CDR2 FQNEAQ (reference sequence). The CDR3 contains 14 residues. The CDR3 DNA follows: TGTGCCAGCAGCCCCGTCGCTGGGGCCAACGTCCTGACTTTC. This gives the protein CASSPVAGANVLTF.

In its sample, this clone was seen a few times. The chain carries TRBV29-1 and TRBJ2-6; D might be TRBD1 or TRBD2, each matching 5 bases. The CDR3 totals 19 residues. CDR1 and CDR2 from the germline V gene are SQVTM and ANQGSEA. V was clipped by 0 bases and J by 2 bases, with 20 bases between them. CDR3 bases: TGCAGCGTTGAAGATCGGGACCCATGGAGGAAAGCTGGGGCCAACGTCCTGACTTTC. Protein product: CSVEDRDPWRKAGANVLTF.

The CDR3 reads CASSYELGLQETQYF. CDR3 nucleotides: TGTGCCAGCAGTTACGAGCTTGGCCTGCAAGAGACCCAGTACTTC. This sequence joins TRBV6-6 and TRBJ2-5; no reliable D call. Trimming removed 2 bases from V and 2 bases from J, with 12 bases in between. Germline-derived CDR1 and CDR2 are MNHNY and SVGAGI (reference sequence). The length of the CDR3 is 15 residues.

This clone was detected only a few times. This sequence joins TRBV28 and TRBJ2-3; D unresolved. Trimming took 6 bases from V and 2 from J, leaving 15 bases between them. The germline V gene encodes CDR1 MDHEN and CDR2 SYDVKM. The CDR3 runs to 15 residues. CDR3 nucleotides: TGTGCCAGCAGGGCGGTCTCTTTCAACACAGATACGCAGTATTTT. It specifies CASRAVSFNTDTQYF.

V usage is TRBV27 and J usage is TRBJ2-7; 9 bases line up with TRBD1. In germline, CDR1 is MNHEY, CDR2 SMNVEV (reference sequence). The V and J ends lost 8 bases and 4 bases, in that order; junction bases with no gene match: 0. The CDR3 covers 11 residues. The CDR3 DNA reads as TGTGCCAGCGGACAGGGGTACGAGCAGTACTTC. Translated: CASGQGYEQYF.

The genes are TRBV30 and TRBJ2-1; D may be TRBD1 (5 bases). Germline values: CDR1 GTSNPN, CDR2 SVGIG (reference sequence). The CDR3 runs to 10 residues. Deletions cut 2 bases from V and 12 bases from J, with 8 bases between. The CDR3 coding sequence is TGTGCCTGGAGTAGCCAGGGGCAGTTCTTC. Its translation is CAWSSQGQFF.